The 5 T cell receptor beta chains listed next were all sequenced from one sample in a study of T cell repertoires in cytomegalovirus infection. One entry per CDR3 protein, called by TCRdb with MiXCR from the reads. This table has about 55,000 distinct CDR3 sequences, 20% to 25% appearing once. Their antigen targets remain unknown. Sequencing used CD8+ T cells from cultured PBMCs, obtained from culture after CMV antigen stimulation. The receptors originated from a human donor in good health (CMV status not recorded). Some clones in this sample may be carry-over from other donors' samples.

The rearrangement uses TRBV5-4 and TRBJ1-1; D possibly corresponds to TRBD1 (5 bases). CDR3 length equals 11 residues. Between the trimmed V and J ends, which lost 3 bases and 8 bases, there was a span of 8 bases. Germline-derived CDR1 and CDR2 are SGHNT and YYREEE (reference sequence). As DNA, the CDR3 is TGTGCCAGCAGCTCGGGACGGGAAGCTTTCTTT. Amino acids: CASSSGREAFF.

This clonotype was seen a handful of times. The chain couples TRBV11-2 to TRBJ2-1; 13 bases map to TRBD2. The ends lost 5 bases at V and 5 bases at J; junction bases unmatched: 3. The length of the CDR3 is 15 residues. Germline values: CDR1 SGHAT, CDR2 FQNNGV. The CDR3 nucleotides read TGTGCCAGCAGCCGGACTAGCGGGAGTAACAATGAGCAGTTCTTC. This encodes CASSRTSGSNNEQFF.

CDR3 residues: CASSLITAEETQYF. The DNA of the CDR3 is TGTGCCAGCAGTTTAATAACAGCGGAAGAGACCCAGTACTTC. The chain joins TRBV28 to TRBJ2-5, with D possibly TRBD2 on 5 matching bases. Trimming took off 2 bases at V and 3 bases at J, with 10 bases between the two ends. The germline V gene encodes CDR1 MDHEN and CDR2 SYDVKM. The CDR3 runs 14 residues. The full variable domain, its missing parts supplied by reference TRBV28 and TRBJ2-5, is DVKVTQSSRYLVKRTGEKVFLECVQDMDHENMFWYRQDPGLGLRLIYFSYDVKMKEKGDIPEGYSVSREKKERFSLILESASTNQTSMYLCASSLITAEETQYFGPGTRLLVL.

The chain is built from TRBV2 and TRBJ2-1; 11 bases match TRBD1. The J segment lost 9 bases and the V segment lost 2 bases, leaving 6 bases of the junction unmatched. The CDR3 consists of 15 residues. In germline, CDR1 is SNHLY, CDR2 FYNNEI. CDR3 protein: CASSETGQGAGEQFF. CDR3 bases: TGTGCCAGCAGTGAAACCGGACAGGGGGCAGGTGAGCAGTTCTTC.

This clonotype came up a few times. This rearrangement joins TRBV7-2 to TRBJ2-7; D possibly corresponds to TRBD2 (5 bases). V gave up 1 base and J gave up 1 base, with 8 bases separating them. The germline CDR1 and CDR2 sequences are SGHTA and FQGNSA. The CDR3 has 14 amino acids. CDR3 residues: CASSLVAGSYEQYF. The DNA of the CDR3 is TGTGCCAGCAGCTTAGTCGCGGGTTCCTACGAGCAGTACTTC. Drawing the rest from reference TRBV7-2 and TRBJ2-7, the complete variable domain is GAGVSQSPSNKVTEKGKDVELRCDPISGHTALYWYRQSLGQGLEFLIYFQGNSAPDKSGLPSDRFSAERTGGSVSTLTIQRTQQEDSAVYLCASSLVAGSYEQYFGPGTRLTVT.